This TCR beta chain was recorded in a study of cytomegalovirus exposure and HLA in healthy donors. Study summary: An early data release held some 85 million unique TCRs from HLA-typed donors.

The PCR made use of 60 Vbeta and 13 Jbeta primers. The assay was immunoSEQ multiplex PCR, and TCRdb's table has in-frame clones only and misses some. The sample has approximately 110,000 clones, 65% to 75% seen once. Study-level results: The authors later found TCR association rates varying by HLA locus, with DRB1 most and HLA-C fewest.

A remark on this clone: Its antigen is not identified.

V gave up 2 bases and J gave up 5 bases; unmatched junction bases: 5. This CDR3 has 15 residues. Germline V gives CDR1 SGHRS, CDR2 YFSETQ. The chain recombines TRBV5-1 with TRBJ2-2; TRBD2 aligns across 8 bases. Sample: PBMCs. The source is a man aged 30 to 45 in good health and CMV-seropositive. The CDR3 bases are TGCGCCAGCAGCTTAACTAGCGGTGCTACCGGGGAGCTGTTTTTT. Translating gives CASSLTSGATGELFF.